This T cell receptor beta chain was recorded in a study of blood T cell repertoires in COVID-19. Study as a whole: Samples representing acute and convalescent COVID-19 were sourced from the United States, Italy and Spain. PBMCs, B-cell-depleted T cells, or T cells were the source of the cDNA or gDNA that made up the material.

Authors' data handling: It was from reference gene primer amplification that nucleated cell counts were estimated. The data were produced by immunoSEQ multiplex PCR, yet TCRdb's version contains in-frame clones alone and is incomplete. The V and J calls and the clone size are those of that table, but D and trimming were determined from the DNA. The table includes 76,000 or so clones, around 91% detected once. V was shortened by 0 bases and J by 0 bases, with 9 bases between the two germline ends. CDR1 is LNHNV, CDR2 YYDKDF, per germline (reference sequence). CDR3 length: 16 amino acids. V is TRBV15 and J is TRBJ1-3; D is unresolved. This clonotype was sampled from a human donor in a cohort sampled during active COVID-19. The sequenced sample consisted of peripheral blood. The CDR3: CATSRELAISGNTIYF. DNA for the CDR3: TGTGCCACCAGCAGAGAATTAGCTATCTCTGGAAACACCATATATTTT. Looking up the rest from reference TRBV15 and TRBJ1-3 gives the full variable domain: DAMVIQNPRYQVTQFGKPVTLSCSQTLNHNVMYWYQQKSSQAPKLLFHYYDKDFNNEADTPDNFQSRRPNTSFCFLDIRSPGLGDTAMYLCATSRELAISGNTIYFGEGSWLTVV.